A single sample gave rise to the 14 T cell receptor beta chains below, sequenced in a study of T cell repertoires in cytomegalovirus infection. Antigens for these TCRs are unknown. One entry per CDR3 protein results from TCRdb running MiXCR on the reads. There are hundreds of thousands of distinct CDR3 sequences in the sample; around 35% occur only once, and 15% to 20% lies in the top ten. The sample consisted of cultured PBMCs, taken from culture after CMV antigen stimulation. The source of these receptors is a human donor in good health (CMV status not recorded). Some clones in this sample may be carry-over from other donors' samples.

The chain couples TRBV11-3 to TRBJ2-3; D is unclear. CDR1 is SGHNT and CDR2 is YENEEA in the germline V gene. The germline V and J ends were trimmed by 5 bases and 3 bases, with 9 bases remaining between them. The length of the CDR3 is 13 residues. The CDR3 bases are TGTGCCAGCAGCGACCGGGTGACAGATACGCAGTATTTT. It yields the protein CASSDRVTDTQYF.

The CDR3 spells CATLLGRANYNEQFF. CDR3 sequence (DNA): TGTGCCACCCTATTAGGGAGGGCCAACTACAATGAGCAGTTCTTC. This chain uses TRBV7-2 with TRBJ2-1, with 7 bases aligning to TRBD2. V dropped 10 bases and J dropped 3; count of bases not matched to a gene: 12. The CDR3 is 15 residues long. The V gene's germline CDR1 is SGHTA and CDR2 FQGNSA. Combining the CDR3 with reference TRBV7-2 and TRBJ2-1 gives the whole variable domain GAGVSQSPSNKVTEKGKDVELRCDPISGHTALYWYRQSLGQGLEFLIYFQGNSAPDKSGLPSDRFSAERTGGSVSTLTIQRTQQEDSAVYLCATLLGRANYNEQFFGPGTRLTVL.

This clonotype has a count of ten or more. This rearrangement joins TRBV28 to TRBJ2-4, with D possibly being TRBD1 or TRBD2 (5 bases each). Germline-derived CDR1 and CDR2 are MDHEN and SYDVKM. The CDR3 sequence is 16 residues long. V lost 6 bases and J 3 bases, leaving 18 bases between the germline ends. The CDR3 nucleotides read TGTGCCAGCAGCCACATGGGGGATTCAGTCAAAAACATTCAGTACTTC. Amino acids: CASSHMGDSVKNIQYF.

This clonotype showed up just a few times. The genes are TRBV5-1 and TRBJ2-6, with TRBD2 matching 16 bases. This CDR3 spans 21 amino acids. V trimming: 3 bases; J trimming: 4 bases; junction bases outside the gene matches: 13. Per germline, CDR1 SGHRS and CDR2 YFSETQ. In DNA, the CDR3 is TGCGCCAGCAGCTCCCCCTCCGGGACTAGCGGGAGGGCAACGGGGGCCAACGTCCTGACTTTC. Its protein product is CASSSPSGTSGRATGANVLTF.

In this sample, this clonotype turned up many times. The chain recombines TRBV7-2 with TRBJ2-4; D might be TRBD2 (5 bases). Looked up from germline, CDR1 is SGHTA and CDR2 is FQGNSA. Deletions cut 1 base from V and 9 bases from J, with 13 bases between. The CDR3 runs to 14 residues. In nucleotides, the CDR3 is TGTGCCAGCAGCTTAGTTGGACGCCGGGGCATTCAGTACTTC. Translation: CASSLVGRRGIQYF.

The V call is TRBV12-5, the J call TRBJ1-2, with D unclear. Trimming stripped 2 bases from V and 2 bases from J, with 6 bases between. This CDR3 has 13 amino acids. Germline CDR1 is LGHNT and CDR2 is FRNRAP. Here the CDR3 DNA reads TGTGCTAGTGGTTTGTCGAGCAACTATGGCTACACCTTC. Translation: CASGLSSNYGYTF.

This clonotype was recorded a few times. The chain employs TRBV30 and TRBJ1-1; D gene uncertain. There are 15 residues in the CDR3. V was pared by 1 base and J by 1 base, with 13 bases between. CDR1 is GTSNPN and CDR2 is SVGIG in the germline V gene (reference sequence). The CDR3 sequence is CAWSEKLTENTEAFF. In nucleotides, the CDR3 is TGTGCCTGGAGTGAAAAGCTGACGGAGAACACTGAAGCTTTCTTT.

In its sample, this clonotype was seen a few times. The rearrangement uses TRBV7-2 and TRBJ1-3; weak D call: TRBD1 (6 bases). Germline values: CDR1 SGHTA, CDR2 FQGNSA. V was cut by 3 bases and J by 4 bases, with 16 bases left in between. The CDR3 totals 16 residues. The CDR3 DNA sequence: TGTGCCAGCAGCTTCAGAAAACAGGGTTGGGGAAACACCATATATTTT. Translation: CASSFRKQGWGNTIYF.

The chain carries TRBV7-9 and TRBJ2-1; 7 bases match TRBD1. CDR1 and CDR2 (germline): SEHNR, FQNEAQ (reference sequence). The CDR3 extends over 16 amino acids. Trimming removed 5 bases from V and 3 bases from J; junction bases left unmatched: 10. The CDR3 reads CASSPGRDRIYNEQFF. Written as DNA, the CDR3 is TGTGCCAGCAGCCCTGGCCGGGACAGAATCTACAATGAGCAGTTCTTC.

V is TRBV5-4 and J is TRBJ2-3; 7 positions match TRBD1. This CDR3 is 14 amino acids long. Germline V gene sequence: CDR1 SGHNT, CDR2 YYREEE (reference sequence). Trimming at V came to 4 bases and at J to 2 bases, leaving 4 bases not matched to a gene. This chain's CDR3 is CASSRDRFTDTQYF. CDR3 DNA: TGTGCCAGCAGCCGGGACAGATTCACAGATACGCAGTATTTT. The complete variable domain, with remaining parts taken from reference TRBV5-4 and TRBJ2-3, reads ETGVTQSPTHLIKTRGQQVTLRCSSQSGHNTVSWYQQALGQGPQFIFQYYREEENGRGNFPPRFSGLQFPNYSSELNVNALELDDSALYLCASSRDRFTDTQYFGPGTRLTVL.

This clonotype was counted many times. The chain employs TRBV7-2 and TRBJ2-3; TRBD2 aligns across 14 bases. This CDR3 region has 19 residues. The germline gives CDR1 SGHTA, CDR2 FQGNSA. The V segment lost 5 bases and the J segment 0 bases; nucleotides outside the gene matches: 10. CDR3 sequence reads: CASSQLTSGRGISTDTQYF. CDR3 in DNA: TGTGCCAGCAGCCAACTGACTAGCGGGAGGGGGATTAGCACAGATACGCAGTATTTT.

This clonotype has a handful of counts. The rearrangement uses TRBV24-1 and TRBJ2-2; 9 positions agree with TRBD2. V lost 3 bases to trimming and J lost 7 bases; unmatched junction nucleotides: 8. Germline lookup yields CDR1 KGHDR and CDR2 SFDVKD. The CDR3 totals 16 residues. Here the CDR3 DNA reads TGTGCCACCAGTGATCGCGGGAGGGCCGTTGGCGGGGAGCTGTTTTTT. Translating gives CATSDRGRAVGGELFF.

This chain connects TRBV19 to TRBJ2-1; 16 nucleotides align to TRBD2. CDR3 length equals 17 residues. The V gene's germline CDR1 is LNHDA and CDR2 SQIVND (reference sequence). Trimming at V came to 6 bases and at J to 4 bases, leaving 6 bases not matched to a gene. The CDR3 is CASSHRGLAGGYNEQFF. The CDR3 DNA sequence: TGTGCCAGTAGCCACCGGGGACTAGCGGGAGGGTACAATGAGCAGTTCTTC.

The chain uses TRBV6-5 and TRBJ2-7; D call uncertain. The germline V gene has CDR1 MNHEY and CDR2 SVGAGI. Between the trimmed V and J ends, which lost 5 bases and 3 bases, there was a span of 14 bases. The CDR3 sequence is 14 residues long. CDR3 region: CASSERRHIYEQYF. DNA of the CDR3: TGTGCCAGCAGTGAAAGGAGACATATCTACGAGCAGTACTTC.